This passage covers 26 T cell receptor beta chains from one sample sequenced in a study of cytomegalovirus exposure and HLA in healthy donors. PCR was performed using 60 Vbeta and 13 Jbeta primers. Measured with immunoSEQ multiplex PCR; TCRdb has only the in-frame clones, and not every one. This table holds under 150,000 clones, almost 80% found once. The sequenced sample consisted of PBMCs. These receptors originate from a woman between 25 and 40 years old in good health and CMV-seronegative.

The chain links TRBV6-6 to TRBJ2-3, with 9 bases lining up with TRBD2. Germline values: CDR1 MNHNY, CDR2 SVGAGI (reference sequence). CDR3 length: 13 residues. V lost 8 bases and J lost 3; bases outside the gene matches: 3. In nucleotides, the CDR3 is TGTGCCAGCCTAGCGGGGTTAACAGATACGCAGTATTTT. As protein: CASLAGLTDTQYF.

This clone was seen only a few times. The chain employs TRBV9 and TRBJ1-2; the match to TRBD1 covers 8 bases. CDR1 is SGDLS, CDR2 YYNGEE, per germline. The length of the CDR3 is 12 residues. Trimming cost V 6 bases and J 8 bases; bases outside gene matches: 6. CDR3 sequence reads: CASTTGGIGYTF. In DNA form, the CDR3 reads TGTGCCAGCACTACAGGGGGAATCGGCTACACCTTC.

The rearrangement joins TRBV19 to TRBJ1-1; D is ambiguous. V was cut by 1 base and J by 0 bases, with 9 bases left in between. Per the germline V gene, CDR1 is LNHDA and CDR2 is SQIVND (reference sequence). The CDR3 totals 15 residues. The CDR3 region is CASSIARTVNTEAFF. DNA for the CDR3: TGTGCCAGTAGTATAGCCCGGACTGTGAACACTGAAGCTTTCTTT.

The chain is built from TRBV6-5 and TRBJ2-1; 7 positions match TRBD2. CDR1 and CDR2 from the germline V gene are MNHEY and SVGAGI. V gave up 0 bases and J gave up 6 bases; unmatched junction bases: 8. The CDR3 runs 16 residues. The CDR3 DNA reads TGTGCCAGCAGTTACTCGTCCCGCGGGGGTCGCAATGAGCAGTTCTTC. This sequence encodes CASSYSSRGGRNEQFF.

CDR3 residues: CASSVRNEKLFF. The CDR3 coding sequence is TGTGCCAGCAGCGTACGGAATGAAAAACTGTTTTTT. This chain connects TRBV11-2 to TRBJ1-4; D gene uncertain. Germline CDR1 SGHAT, CDR2 FQNNGV. Trimming removed 5 bases at V and 5 bases at J, with 6 bases between. This CDR3 has 12 residues.

The J gene is TRBJ2-1, the V gene TRBV9, with D perhaps TRBD1 (6 bases). The CDR3 is made up of 15 amino acids. Germline-derived CDR1 and CDR2 are SGDLS and YYNGEE. V lost 0 bases and J 4 bases, leaving 11 bases between the germline ends. This CDR3 reads CASSVGMTGYNEQFF. Written as DNA, the CDR3 is TGTGCCAGCAGCGTAGGAATGACAGGATACAATGAGCAGTTCTTC.

The rearrangement joins TRBV9 to TRBJ2-5; 11 bases map to TRBD1. The tail of the sequence fits TRBJ2-7 better, so the J call may be wrong. The CDR3 runs to 19 residues. CDR1 is SGDLS, CDR2 YYNGEE, per germline. DNA of the CDR3: TGTGCCAGCAGCGACACCCGGGACAGGGGGTCGCCAGCTGACTACGAGCAGTACTTC. Its translation: CASSDTRDRGSPADYEQYF.

The chain employs TRBV10-2 and TRBJ1-2, with D possibly TRBD1 on 5 matching bases. The CDR3 is 15 residues long. Per germline, CDR1 WSHSY and CDR2 SAAADI. Trimming took 2 bases from V and 2 from J, leaving 12 bases between them. The CDR3 coding sequence is TGCGCCAGCAGTGAGGGAGGGACGAGGAACTATGGCTACACCTTC. Its translation is CASSEGGTRNYGYTF.

V usage is TRBV6-6 and J usage is TRBJ1-4; D might be TRBD1 (5 bases). There are 15 residues in the CDR3. CDR1 and CDR2 (germline): MNHNY, SVGAGI (reference sequence). Trimming cost V 6 bases and J 3 bases, with 14 bases left between them. The CDR3 DNA follows: TGTGCCAGCAGCCTGGCAGGGTTCGCTAATGAAAAACTGTTTTTT. Translated, it gives CASSLAGFANEKLFF.

This rearrangement joins TRBV9 to TRBJ2-3; a weak D match, TRBD1 (5 bases). This CDR3 is 18 amino acids long. CDR1 and CDR2 from the germline V gene are SGDLS and YYNGEE. Trimming took 0 bases from V and 4 from J, leaving 21 bases between them. This CDR3 is CASSVGTMVGHIPDTQYF. The CDR3 DNA is TGTGCCAGCAGCGTAGGAACGATGGTCGGACATATCCCAGATACGCAGTATTTT.

The count of this clone is one. V usage is TRBV5-4 and J usage is TRBJ1-1; D remains unclear. Trimming left V 5 bases short and J 1 base short, with 9 bases between. This CDR3 region has 13 residues. Per the germline V gene, CDR1 is SGHNT and CDR2 is YYREEE (reference sequence). The CDR3 sequence is CASRRPENTEAFF. The CDR3 bases are TGTGCCAGCAGACGCCCAGAGAACACTGAAGCTTTCTTT. The whole variable domain, filled in from reference TRBV5-4 and TRBJ1-1, reads ETGVTQSPTHLIKTRGQQVTLRCSSQSGHNTVSWYQQALGQGPQFIFQYYREEENGRGNFPPRFSGLQFPNYSSELNVNALELDDSALYLCASRRPENTEAFFGQGTRLTVV.

The V and J genes are TRBV4-1 and TRBJ2-7, with D maybe TRBD2 (6 bases). The CDR3 sequence is 13 residues long. V was pared by 5 bases and J by 6 bases, with 14 bases between. Germline lookup yields CDR1 MGHRA and CDR2 YSYEKL. The DNA of the CDR3 is TGCGCCAGCAGCTACCTCTCGGGGGTCGAGCAGTACTTC. It encodes CASSYLSGVEQYF.

V usage is TRBV11-2 and J usage is TRBJ2-7; no clear D. Germline V gene data show CDR1 as SGHAT and CDR2 as FQNNGV. The CDR3 runs to 14 residues. V was pared by 5 bases and J by 1 base, with 12 bases between. The chain's CDR3 is CASSPGAESYEQYF. CDR3 sequence (DNA): TGTGCCAGCAGCCCCGGCGCGGAATCCTACGAGCAGTACTTC.

This clone has a single count. The rearrangement joins TRBV4-1 to TRBJ1-2; D is possibly TRBD1 (6 bases). Per germline, CDR1 MGHRA and CDR2 YSYEKL. V was pared by 4 bases and J by 2 bases, with 14 bases between. CDR3 length equals 15 residues. The CDR3 is CASSPEQGTNYGYTF. The CDR3 DNA follows: TGCGCCAGCAGCCCAGAACAGGGAACCAACTATGGCTACACCTTC.

Here the CDR3 reads CASSGPPNYGYTF. The CDR3 bases are TGTGCCAGCAGTGGGCCCCCTAACTATGGCTACACCTTC. The chain recombines TRBV2 with TRBJ1-2; D call uncertain. V gave up 4 bases and J gave up 0 bases, with 6 bases separating them. Germline V gene lookup returns CDR1 SNHLY and CDR2 FYNNEI. The CDR3 loop spans 13 amino acids. The full variable domain, rest sourced from reference TRBV2 and TRBJ1-2, is EPEVTQTPSHQVTQMGQEVILRCVPISNHLYFYWYRQILGQKVEFLVSFYNNEISEKSEIFDDQFSVERPDGSNFTLKIRSTKLEDSAMYFCASSGPPNYGYTFGSGTRLTVV.

Only one count was recorded for this clone. V usage is TRBV30 and J usage is TRBJ1-1; unclear D gene. Between the trimmed V and J ends, which lost 0 bases and 6 bases, there was a span of 11 bases. Per the germline V gene, CDR1 is GTSNPN and CDR2 is SVGIG (reference sequence). This CDR3 spans 13 amino acids. For the CDR3, the DNA is TGTGCCTGGAGTGTAAATATGCCAGCTGAAGCTTTCTTT. Protein sequence: CAWSVNMPAEAFF.

This chain uses TRBV10-1 with TRBJ1-2; 7 nucleotides align to TRBD1. The CDR3 extends over 13 amino acids. The trim removed 9 bases at V and 8 bases at J, leaving 12 bases unmatched. The germline CDR1 and CDR2 sequences are WNHNN and SYGVQD (reference sequence). CDR3 coding DNA: TGCGCCAGGGAAGGGACAGTATATGGCGGCTACACCTTC. Translating it yields CAREGTVYGGYTF.

The V call is TRBV11-3, the J call TRBJ1-1; D call uncertain. This CDR3 is 14 amino acids long. Germline CDR1 SGHNT, CDR2 YENEEA. V was shortened by 4 bases and J by 2 bases, with 11 bases between the two germline ends. As DNA, the CDR3 is TGTGCCAGCAGCTCCACGGGTGGCAACACTGAAGCTTTCTTT. Residues: CASSSTGGNTEAFF.

This rearrangement joins TRBV7-9 to TRBJ2-5; TRBD2 matches 16 bases. V shed 5 bases, J shed 0 bases, and the junction held 6 bases outside the gene matches. The CDR3 is made up of 18 amino acids. Looked up from germline, CDR1 is SEHNR and CDR2 is FQNEAQ (reference sequence). The CDR3 region is CASSTGLAGGPYQETQYF. CDR3 DNA sequence: TGTGCCAGCAGCACGGGACTAGCGGGGGGGCCGTACCAAGAGACCCAGTACTTC.

This chain joins TRBV10-3 and TRBJ2-7, with D maybe TRBD2 (5 bases). Trimming removed 0 bases at V and 5 bases at J, with 8 bases between. Germline V gene lookup returns CDR1 ENHRY and CDR2 SYGVKD. The CDR3 contains 13 residues. The CDR3 sequence is CAISESDGDEQYF. The CDR3 DNA reads TGTGCCATCAGTGAGTCGGACGGGGACGAGCAGTACTTC.

This chain connects TRBV7-2 to TRBJ2-5; D unresolved. V gave up 5 bases and J gave up 5 bases, with 6 bases separating them. CDR1 SGHTA and CDR2 FQGNSA come from the germline V gene. CDR3 size: 11 residues. The CDR3 DNA sequence: TGTGCCAGCAGCCCCGGGGAGACCCAGTACTTC. It codes for CASSPGETQYF.

The chain employs TRBV10-1 and TRBJ2-2; TRBD2 agrees at 10 bases. CDR1 is WNHNN, CDR2 SYGVQD, per germline (reference sequence). This CDR3 has 20 amino acids. V shed 3 bases, J shed 1 base, and the junction held 14 bases outside the gene matches. The CDR3 is CASSDKVERGGPRNTGELFF. DNA of the CDR3: TGCGCCAGCAGTGATAAAGTGGAGCGGGGGGGCCCGAGGAACACCGGGGAGCTGTTTTTT.

CDR3 coding DNA: TGTGCCAGCAGTGATGGGGGGAACAGACACCGAGGCTCACCCCTCCACTTT. It codes for CASSDGGNRHRGSPLHF. The genes are TRBV6-4 and TRBJ1-6, with D possibly being TRBD1 (5 bases). With 3 bases removed from V and 10 bases from J, the gap between germline ends came to 22 bases. CDR3 length: 17 residues. CDR1 and CDR2 from the germline V gene are MRHNA and SNTAGT.

V gene TRBV28 combines with J gene TRBJ1-4; no reliable D call. V lost 4 bases, J lost 0 bases, and 9 bases lay in between. CDR1 MDHEN and CDR2 SYDVKM come from the germline V gene. The CDR3 spans 15 residues. The CDR3 DNA sequence: TGTGCCAGCAGTTCCGAGTATGCAACTAATGAAAAACTGTTTTTT. It translates to CASSSEYATNEKLFF.

V and J are TRBV7-2 and TRBJ1-6; weak D call: TRBD1 (5 bases). V lost 5 bases and J lost 4, with 18 bases in between. Germline CDR1 reads SGHTA; CDR2 reads FQGNSA. This CDR3 contains 17 residues. For the CDR3, the DNA is TGTGCCAGCAGCCCCGGGGTACGGGGGAGTTATAATTCACCCCTCCACTTT. Translated, it gives CASSPGVRGSYNSPLHF.

This chain uses TRBV7-9 with TRBJ1-2, with D possibly matching TRBD1 (5 bases). The CDR3 contains 14 residues. Trimming cost V 1 base and J 8 bases, with 14 bases left between them. In germline, CDR1 is SEHNR, CDR2 FQNEAQ (reference sequence). The CDR3 protein is CASSLVRGVGGYTF. CDR3 in DNA: TGTGCCAGCAGCTTAGTTCGGGGGGTAGGAGGCTACACCTTC.